The 21 T cell receptor beta chains given below trace back to one sample, sequenced in a study of T cell repertoires in cytomegalovirus infection. Each CDR3 protein gets one entry after TCRdb re-called the reads with MiXCR. Here the sample spans around 270,000 distinct CDR3 sequences, approximately 9.2% being singletons. The sequenced sample consisted of PBMCs. The receptors shown here come from a human donor in good health (CMV status not recorded). Some clones in this sample may be carry-over from other donors' samples.

This clonotype has at least ten counts. The rearrangement uses TRBV7-2 and TRBJ2-5, with 9 bases lining up with TRBD1. Germline V lookup: CDR1 SGHTA, CDR2 FQGNSA. J lost 5 bases, V lost 5 bases, and 9 bases had no gene match. The CDR3 is made up of 15 amino acids. Written as DNA, the CDR3 is TGTGCCAGCAGCACCCAACAGGGGGCCGGGGAGACCCAGTACTTC. Translating gives CASSTQQGAGETQYF.

As for this clonotype: A much larger clone differs by one base, so this may be a read error. The final CDR3 position lacks the conserved phenylalanine or tryptophan, pointing to a likely read error. This rearrangement joins TRBV7-6 to TRBJ1-5; D uncertain. Germline V gives CDR1 SGHVS, CDR2 FNYEAQ. CDR3 length equals 14 residues. V lost 5 bases to trimming and J lost 7 bases, with 15 bases between them. The DNA of the CDR3 is TGTGCCAGCAGCCCTATAGGTACTCAACAGCCCCAGCATTCT. Translation: CASSPIGTQQPQHS.

This clonotype was counted only a few times. The chain couples TRBV11-2 to TRBJ1-5; D perhaps matches TRBD1 (6 bases). CDR3 length equals 13 residues. V lost 8 bases and J lost 0, with 8 bases in between. Per germline, CDR1 SGHAT and CDR2 FQNNGV. CDR3 DNA sequence: TGTGCCAGCGGACAGCATAGCAATCAGCCCCAGCATTTT. This translates into CASGQHSNQPQHF.

At least ten counts were recorded for this clonotype. V is TRBV7-2 and J is TRBJ1-6; no clear D. Germline lookup yields CDR1 SGHTA and CDR2 FQGNSA. CDR3 length: 13 residues. Trimming shortened V by 2 bases and J by 8 bases, and 7 bases separated the two germline ends. In DNA form, the CDR3 reads TGTGCCAGCAGCTTAACGGTAGATTCACCCCTCCACTTT. Amino acids: CASSLTVDSPLHF.

This clonotype has only a few counts. The chain combines TRBV6-4 with TRBJ2-1; D perhaps matches TRBD2 (5 bases). Trimming took 0 bases from V and 9 from J, leaving 6 bases between them. There are 12 residues in the CDR3. Germline CDR1 MRHNA, CDR2 SNTAGT. CDR3 sequence: CASSDSGAEQFF. The CDR3 DNA is TGTGCCAGCAGTGACTCGGGAGCTGAGCAGTTCTTC.

This clonotype was counted between two and nine times. The chain has TRBV29-1 and TRBJ2-3; 9 bases map to TRBD2. CDR1 SQVTM and CDR2 ANQGSEA come from the germline V gene. This CDR3 contains 13 residues. Trimming removed 4 bases from V and 5 bases from J; junction bases left unmatched: 4. The CDR3 spells CSVASLAGDTQYF. DNA for the CDR3: TGCAGCGTTGCATCACTAGCGGGAGATACGCAGTATTTT.

This clonotype was found many times. V gene TRBV10-3 combines with J gene TRBJ2-3; TRBD2 is a possible D gene (5 bases). In germline, CDR1 is ENHRY, CDR2 SYGVKD. V dropped 9 bases and J dropped 6 bases, with 13 bases sitting between them. The CDR3 is 12 amino acids. As DNA, the CDR3 is TGTGCCATTACCCCGGGCGGGGATACGCAGTATTTT. The encoded protein is CAITPGGDTQYF.

This clonotype was recorded at least ten times. V and J are TRBV7-2 and TRBJ2-2; 7 bases align to TRBD2. Germline values: CDR1 SGHTA, CDR2 FQGNSA. The CDR3 is 14 residues long. Trimming removed 5 bases from V and 0 bases from J; junction bases left unmatched: 0. CDR3 bases: TGTGCCAGCAGCGGGGGGGCGAACACCGGGGAGCTGTTTTTT. Its protein product is CASSGGANTGELFF.

This clonotype was picked up many times. The V gene is TRBV12-3 or TRBV12-4, the J gene TRBJ1-5; D call uncertain. Trimming removed 4 bases at V and 3 bases at J, with 10 bases between. The CDR3 is made up of 14 amino acids. In DNA, the CDR3 is TGTGCCAGCAGTTCTCACCCCATCAATCAGCCCCAGCATTTT. Protein sequence: CASSSHPINQPQHF.

This chain connects TRBV7-2 to TRBJ1-5, with TRBD1 as a possible D gene (6 bases). The germline V gene has CDR1 SGHTA and CDR2 FQGNSA. V lost 5 bases to trimming and J lost 5 bases, with 10 bases between them. The CDR3 spans 13 residues. DNA for the CDR3: TGTGCCAGCAGCCCGGACAGCGATCAGCCCCAGCATTTT. It codes for CASSPDSDQPQHF. The full variable domain, with the rest looked up from reference TRBV7-2 and TRBJ1-5, is GAGVSQSPSNKVTEKGKDVELRCDPISGHTALYWYRQSLGQGLEFLIYFQGNSAPDKSGLPSDRFSAERTGGSVSTLTIQRTQQEDSAVYLCASSPDSDQPQHFGDGTRLSIL.

In its sample, this clonotype was seen many times. The rearrangement joins TRBV27 to TRBJ2-6, with D possibly being TRBD1 (6 bases). V was shortened by 6 bases and J by 0 bases, with 15 bases between the two germline ends. The CDR3 covers 17 residues. The germline CDR1 and CDR2 sequences are MNHEY and SMNVEV (reference sequence). CDR3 bases: TGTGCCAGCAGCAGGGGACCAATTCACTCTGGGGCCAACGTCCTGACTTTC. This translates into CASSRGPIHSGANVLTF. Filled out from reference TRBV27 and TRBJ2-6, the complete variable domain reads EAQVTQNPRYLITVTGKKLTVTCSQNMNHEYMSWYRQDPGLGLRQIYYSMNVEVTDKGDVPEGYKVSRKEKRNFPLILESPSPNQTSLYFCASSRGPIHSGANVLTFGAGSRLTVL.

Many counts were recorded for this clonotype. The chain has TRBV7-9 and TRBJ1-5; D is perhaps TRBD1 (6 bases). V was clipped by 5 bases and J by 4 bases, with 12 bases between them. The CDR3 contains 14 residues. Germline CDR1 and CDR2: SEHNR and FQNEAQ (reference sequence). This CDR3 reads CASSRADRNQPQHF. The CDR3, as DNA: TGTGCCAGCAGCCGCGCGGACAGAAATCAGCCCCAGCATTTT.

This clonotype has ten or more counts. The chain recombines TRBV7-6 with TRBJ1-3, with D possibly TRBD1 on 6 matching bases. Germline V CDR1 and CDR2: SGHVS, FNYEAQ. The CDR3 contains 15 residues. The ends were cut back, 4 bases at V and 0 bases at J, with 10 bases in the middle. CDR3 sequence reads: CASSSGTRSGNTIYF. Here the CDR3 DNA reads TGTGCCAGCAGCTCCGGGACACGCTCTGGAAACACCATATATTTT. Full variable domain (remainder filled in from reference TRBV7-6 and TRBJ1-3): GAGVSQSPRYKVTKRGQDVALRCDPISGHVSLYWYRQALGQGPEFLTYFNYEAQQDKSGLPNDRFSAERPEGSISTLTIQRTEQRDSAMYRCASSSGTRSGNTIYFGEGSWLTVV.

This clonotype was counted at least ten times. Written as DNA, the CDR3 is TGTGCCAGCAGCAAAAGCGTGGTTAGCGGGAGGGCGAACACCGGGGAGCTGTTTTTT. It translates to CASSKSVVSGRANTGELFF. The J gene is TRBJ2-2, the V gene TRBV7-8, with TRBD2 identical over 11 bases. The CDR3 is 19 amino acids. Germline V lookup: CDR1 SGHVS, CDR2 FQNEAQ. V dropped 5 bases and J dropped 0; count of bases not matched to a gene: 11.

This clonotype was detected many times. The CDR3 DNA follows: TGTGCCAGCAGCTCGCAGGGAAGGACCTGGACTAGCCGGAATCCCTACGAGCAGTACTTC. It encodes CASSSQGRTWTSRNPYEQYF. The chain has TRBV7-2 and TRBJ2-7, with 8 bases that match TRBD2. Germline V lookup: CDR1 SGHTA, CDR2 FQGNSA. The trim removed 4 bases at V and 2 bases at J, leaving 22 bases unmatched. The CDR3 is 20 residues long.

This clonotype has ten or more counts. DNA for the CDR3: TGCGCCAGCAGGATGGAGGGGGCAAGGTATAATTCACCCCTCCACTTT. This sequence encodes CASRMEGARYNSPLHF. This chain uses TRBV4-1 with TRBJ1-6; 7 nucleotides line up with TRBD1. CDR1 and CDR2 from the germline V gene are MGHRA and YSYEKL. This CDR3 comprises 16 residues. Trimming cost V 6 bases and J 4 bases; bases outside gene matches: 9.

The sample holds many counts of this clonotype. The V gene is TRBV7-2, the J gene TRBJ2-5, with D perhaps matching TRBD1 or TRBD2 (5 bases each). Trimming removed 5 bases from V and 7 bases from J, with 17 bases in between. The germline V gene encodes CDR1 SGHTA and CDR2 FQGNSA. The CDR3 is 14 residues long. The CDR3 sequence is CASSQHLRDGTQYF. CDR3 in DNA: TGTGCCAGCAGCCAACACCTTAGGGACGGGACCCAGTACTTC.

The J gene is TRBJ2-1, the V gene TRBV4-1; 7 bases are a match to TRBD1. Trimming at V came to 1 base and at J to 0 bases, leaving 3 bases not matched to a gene. This CDR3 is 16 amino acids long. Germline assignment: CDR1 MGHRA and CDR2 YSYEKL. The CDR3 region is CASSQGGGGSYNEQFF. The CDR3 DNA reads TGCGCCAGCAGCCAAGGAGGGGGCGGCTCCTACAATGAGCAGTTCTTC.

This clonotype was counted ten times or more. V and J are TRBV5-4 and TRBJ2-7, with TRBD2 matching 7 bases. Germline V gives CDR1 SGHNT, CDR2 YYREEE (reference sequence). Losses at the gene ends were 4 bases for V and 3 bases for J; bases not matched to a gene: 7. This CDR3 has 14 amino acids. CDR3 sequence reads: CASSRDYLSYEQYF. The CDR3 nucleotides read TGTGCCAGCAGCCGGGACTACCTAAGCTACGAGCAGTACTTC.

The sample holds many counts of this clonotype. The chain combines TRBV7-8 with TRBJ2-3, with 9 positions matching TRBD1. CDR1 SGHVS and CDR2 FQNEAQ come from the germline V gene. CDR3 length: 14 residues. With 1 base clipped from V and 5 bases from J, the junction kept 1 base outside the gene matches. CDR3 residues: CASSLGQGVDTQYF. CDR3 bases: TGTGCCAGCAGCTTAGGACAGGGGGTAGATACGCAGTATTTT.

In its sample, this clonotype was seen a few times. V and J are TRBV7-9 and TRBJ1-1; TRBD1 aligns across 8 bases. The CDR3 loop spans 12 amino acids. Per germline, CDR1 SEHNR and CDR2 FQNEAQ (reference sequence). V trimming: 8 bases; J trimming: 5 bases; junction bases outside the gene matches: 4. The CDR3 protein is CASQDRDTEAFF. Here the CDR3 DNA reads TGTGCCAGCCAGGACAGGGATACTGAAGCTTTCTTT.